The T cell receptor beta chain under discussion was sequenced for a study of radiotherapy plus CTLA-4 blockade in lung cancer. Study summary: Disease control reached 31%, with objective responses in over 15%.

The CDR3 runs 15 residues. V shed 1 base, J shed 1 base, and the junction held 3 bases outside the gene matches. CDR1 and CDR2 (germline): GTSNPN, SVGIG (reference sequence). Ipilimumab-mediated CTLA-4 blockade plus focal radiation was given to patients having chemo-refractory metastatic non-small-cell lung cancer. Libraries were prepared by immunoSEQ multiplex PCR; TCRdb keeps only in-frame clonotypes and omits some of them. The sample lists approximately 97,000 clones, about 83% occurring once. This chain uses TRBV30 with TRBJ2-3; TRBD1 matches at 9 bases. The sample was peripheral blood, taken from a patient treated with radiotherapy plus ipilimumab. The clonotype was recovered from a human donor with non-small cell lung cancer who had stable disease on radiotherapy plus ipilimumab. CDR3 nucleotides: TGTGCCTGGAGTGCGACAGGGGGGCGCACAGATACGCAGTATTTT. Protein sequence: CAWSATGGRTDTQYF. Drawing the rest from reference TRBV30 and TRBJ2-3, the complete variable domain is SQTIHQWPATLVQPVGSPLSLECTVEGTSNPNLYWYRQAAGRGLQLLFYSVGIGQISSEVPQNLSASRPQDRQFILSSKKLLLSDSGFYLCAWSATGGRTDTQYFGPGTRLTVL.